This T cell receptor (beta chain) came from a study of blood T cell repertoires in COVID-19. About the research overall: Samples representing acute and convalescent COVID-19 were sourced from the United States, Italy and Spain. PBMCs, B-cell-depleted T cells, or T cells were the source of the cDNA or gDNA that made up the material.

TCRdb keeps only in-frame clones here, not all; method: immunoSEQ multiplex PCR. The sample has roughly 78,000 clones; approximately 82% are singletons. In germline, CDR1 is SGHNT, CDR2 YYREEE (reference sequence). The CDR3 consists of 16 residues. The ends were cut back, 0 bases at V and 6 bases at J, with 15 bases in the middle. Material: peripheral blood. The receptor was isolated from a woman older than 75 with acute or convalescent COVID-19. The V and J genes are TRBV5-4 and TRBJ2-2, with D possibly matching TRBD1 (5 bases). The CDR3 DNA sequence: TGTGCCAGCAGCTTGGATAACAGGCTAGTGGCCGGGGAGCTGTTTTTT. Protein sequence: CASSLDNRLVAGELFF.